The table lists the clone carrying this TCR beta chain with many counts. Its antigen is not identified. Amplification yielded TCR beta CDR3 regions, with RNA transcripts as the source. First-round RT-PCR targeting the TCR CDR3 was performed with the HTBI primer set. TCRdb itself ran the multiplex PCR reads through MiXCR, one entry per CDR3 protein. The repertoire holds some 510,000 distinct CDR3 sequences, around 45% seen once, with roughly 8.2% in the top ten. When ophthalmopathy did not progress within 18 months, Graves' hyperthyroidism was considered stable. Patients aged 18 to 65 with hyperthyroidism were newly diagnosed, with duration under 2 months. The entry originates in a study of T cells in Graves' hyperthyroidism and ophthalmopathy. General study results and limits: Ophthalmopathy onset followed model prediction by a median approximately 5.9 months.

Trimming removed 7 bases from V and 3 bases from J; junction bases left unmatched: 3. Germline V CDR1 and CDR2: SQVTM, ANQGSEA. CDR3 length: 11 residues. Sequences were obtained from peripheral blood or thyroid tissue (not recorded which). This chain connects TRBV29-1 to TRBJ2-7; TRBD1 matches at 7 bases. This TCR was sampled from a woman between 18 and 29 years old with Graves' hyperthyroidism. In DNA, the CDR3 is TGCAGCGCTGGGACAGACTACGAGCAGTACTTC. Its protein is CSAGTDYEQYF.